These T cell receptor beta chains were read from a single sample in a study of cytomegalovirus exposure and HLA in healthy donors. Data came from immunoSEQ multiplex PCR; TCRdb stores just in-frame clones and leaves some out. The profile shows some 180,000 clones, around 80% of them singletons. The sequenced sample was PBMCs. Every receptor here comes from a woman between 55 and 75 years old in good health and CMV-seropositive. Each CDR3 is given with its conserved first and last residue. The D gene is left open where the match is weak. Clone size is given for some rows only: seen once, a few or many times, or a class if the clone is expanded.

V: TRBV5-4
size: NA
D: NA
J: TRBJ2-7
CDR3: CASSLRDYEQYF
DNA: TGTGCCAGCAGCTTGCGGGACTACGAGCAGTACTTC

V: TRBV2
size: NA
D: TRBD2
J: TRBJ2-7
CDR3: CASSEALWTSSTYEQYF
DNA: TGTGCCAGCAGTGAAGCGCTTTGGACTAGTTCCACCTACGAGCAGTACTTC

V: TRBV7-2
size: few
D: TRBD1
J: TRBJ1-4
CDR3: CASSRDRANEKLFF
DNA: TGTGCCAGCAGTCGGGACAGGGCTAATGAAAAACTGTTTTTT

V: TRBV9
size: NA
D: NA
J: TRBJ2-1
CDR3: CASSVGHRTEISNEQFF
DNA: TGTGCCAGCAGCGTAGGTCATCGGACTGAGATATCCAATGAGCAGTTCTTC

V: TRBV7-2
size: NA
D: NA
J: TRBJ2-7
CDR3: CASTLGASYEQYF
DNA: TGTGCCAGCACCCTAGGGGCCTCCTACGAGCAGTACTTC

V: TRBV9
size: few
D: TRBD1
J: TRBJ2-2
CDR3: CASSVTGGSSANTGELFF
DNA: TGTGCCAGCAGCGTCACAGGGGGATCATCAGCGAACACCGGGGAGCTGTTTTTT

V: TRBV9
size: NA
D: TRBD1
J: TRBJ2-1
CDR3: CASSPTGTGGSEQFF
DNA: TGTGCCAGCAGCCCTACCGGGACAGGGGGGAGTGAGCAGTTCTTC

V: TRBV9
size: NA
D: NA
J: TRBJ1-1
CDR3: CASSAKGHQGTTEAFF
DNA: TGTGCCAGCAGCGCGAAGGGGCATCAGGGGACCACTGAAGCTTTCTTT

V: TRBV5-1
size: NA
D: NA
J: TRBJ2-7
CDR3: CASRVGGAAYEQYF
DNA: TGCGCCAGCAGAGTTGGCGGGGCGGCCTACGAGCAGTACTTC

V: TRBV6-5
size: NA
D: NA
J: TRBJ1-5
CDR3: CASGASSNQPQHF
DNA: TGTGCCAGCGGGGCAAGTAGCAATCAGCCCCAGCATTTT

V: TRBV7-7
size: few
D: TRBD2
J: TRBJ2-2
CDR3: CASSRRGGAANTGELFF
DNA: TGTGCCAGCAGTCGACGCGGGGGGGCCGCGAACACCGGGGAGCTGTTTTTT

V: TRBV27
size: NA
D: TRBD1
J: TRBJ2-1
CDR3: CASSPDRSFYNEQFF
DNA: TGTGCCAGCAGCCCGGACAGGAGTTTCTACAATGAGCAGTTCTTC

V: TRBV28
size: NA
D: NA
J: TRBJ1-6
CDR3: CASRPPILSPLHF
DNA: TGTGCCAGCAGACCTCCGATACTGTCACCCCTCCACTTT

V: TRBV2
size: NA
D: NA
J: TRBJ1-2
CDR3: CASSVKGSVSGGYTF
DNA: TGTGCCAGCAGTGTGAAGGGATCGGTATCAGGGGGCTACACCTTC

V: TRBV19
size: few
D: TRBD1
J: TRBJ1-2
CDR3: CASSITSGTGDGYTF
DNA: TGTGCCAGTAGTATAACATCCGGGACAGGGGATGGCTACACCTTC

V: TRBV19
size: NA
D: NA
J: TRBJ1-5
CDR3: CASMSGGNQPQHF
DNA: TGTGCCAGTATGTCAGGGGGCAATCAGCCCCAGCATTTT

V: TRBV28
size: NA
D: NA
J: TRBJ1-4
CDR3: CASSSASAGPANEKLFF
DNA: TGTGCCAGCAGTTCCGCATCCGCAGGGCCGGCTAATGAAAAACTGTTTTTT

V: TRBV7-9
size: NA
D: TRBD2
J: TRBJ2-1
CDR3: CASSFLTGGPVGPFF
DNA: TGTGCCAGCAGCTTTCTGACGGGGGGGCCCGTCGGACCGTTCTTC

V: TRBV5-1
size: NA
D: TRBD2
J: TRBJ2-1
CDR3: CASSPSVGTSGTHEQFF
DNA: TGCGCCAGCAGCCCTTCCGTCGGGACTAGCGGGACCCATGAGCAGTTCTTC